This T cell receptor beta chain was sequenced for a study of read filtering for tumor transcriptome and immune sequencing. Study summary: TCR-mapped reads were about 3.5 to 11 million with IR-seq versus roughly 85 to 1,400 with RNA-seq. Whole-study findings and limits: IR-seq captured clonotypes deeper and more reliably than RNA-seq. The CD138-negative fraction was mixed bone marrow immune cells, not pure T cells. Dropping single-read clonotypes raised IR-seq and RNA-seq shared-clonotype correlation.

V shed 1 base and J shed 5 bases, with 8 bases lying between them. Germline V gene data show CDR1 as DFQATT and CDR2 as SNEGSKA (reference sequence). The CDR3 is made up of 12 amino acids. This library used roughly 400 ng RNA and molecular barcoded adaptors spanning alpha/delta and beta/gamma chains. Using its own MiXCR run on the reads, TCRdb lists one record per CDR3 protein. The repertoire holds under 150,000 distinct CDR3 sequences, approximately 13% seen once, with 8% to 9% in the top ten. This clonotype has a count of ten or more. Its target is not known. Sequencing was done on a sample of a population of CD138-negative cells sorted from bone marrow. This chain connects TRBV20-1 to TRBJ2-5; D is perhaps TRBD2 (5 bases). The clonotype comes from a donor at least 40 years old with multiple myeloma. Here the CDR3 reads CSARGGKETQYF. CDR3 nucleotides: TGCAGTGCTAGAGGAGGGAAGGAGACCCAGTACTTC.